This entry features one T cell receptor beta chain sequence. With 6 bases clipped from V and 1 base from J, the junction kept 5 bases outside the gene matches. CDR1 MDHEN and CDR2 SYDVKM come from the germline V gene. CDR3 length equals 15 residues. The data stem from a study of cytomegalovirus exposure and HLA in healthy donors. About the research overall: Across around 400 genotyped donors, 65% to 90% landed in the Caucasian-associated ancestry cluster.

The primer mix had 60 Vbeta and 13 Jbeta primers. Produced via immunoSEQ multiplex PCR; TCRdb's table is partial and in-frame only. The sample records 150,000 or so clones, 80% to 90% being singletons. V is TRBV28 and J is TRBJ2-2; 7 bases are a match to TRBD1. Sequencing was done on a sample of PBMCs. The source of this sequence is a woman between 18 and 29 years old in good health and CMV-seronegative. The CDR3 DNA reads TGTGCCAGCAGGAGGGACAGCTTGAACACCGGGGAGCTGTTTTTT. Translating gives CASRRDSLNTGELFF.